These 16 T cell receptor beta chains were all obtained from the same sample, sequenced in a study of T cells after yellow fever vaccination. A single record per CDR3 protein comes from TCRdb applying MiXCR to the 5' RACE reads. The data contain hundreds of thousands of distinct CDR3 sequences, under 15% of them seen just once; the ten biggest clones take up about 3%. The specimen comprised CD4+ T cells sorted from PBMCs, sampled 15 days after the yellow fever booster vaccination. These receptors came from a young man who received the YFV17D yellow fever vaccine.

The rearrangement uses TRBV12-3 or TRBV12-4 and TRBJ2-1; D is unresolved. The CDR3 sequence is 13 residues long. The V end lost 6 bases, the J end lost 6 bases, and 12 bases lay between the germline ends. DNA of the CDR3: TGTGCCAGCAGAGCTACCGGCGGCAATGAGCAGTTCTTC. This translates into CASRATGGNEQFF.

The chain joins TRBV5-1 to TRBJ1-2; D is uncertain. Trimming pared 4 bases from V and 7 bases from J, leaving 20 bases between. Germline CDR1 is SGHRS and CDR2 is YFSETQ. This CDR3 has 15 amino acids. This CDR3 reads CASSLSGSSDAGYTF. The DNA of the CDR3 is TGCGCCAGCAGCCTGTCGGGCAGTTCAGATGCTGGCTACACCTTC. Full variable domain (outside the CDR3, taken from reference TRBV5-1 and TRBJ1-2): KAGVTQTPRYLIKTRGQQVTLSCSPISGHRSVSWYQQTPGQGLQFLFEYFSETQRNKGNFPGRFSGRQFSNSRSEMNVSTLELGDSALYLCASSLSGSSDAGYTFGSGTRLTVV.

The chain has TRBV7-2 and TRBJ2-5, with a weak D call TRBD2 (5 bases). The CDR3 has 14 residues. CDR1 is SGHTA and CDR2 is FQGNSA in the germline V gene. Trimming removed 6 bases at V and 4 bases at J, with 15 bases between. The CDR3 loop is CASSLVLASETQYF. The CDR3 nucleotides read TGTGCCAGCAGTTTGGTCCTAGCCTCAGAGACCCAGTACTTC.

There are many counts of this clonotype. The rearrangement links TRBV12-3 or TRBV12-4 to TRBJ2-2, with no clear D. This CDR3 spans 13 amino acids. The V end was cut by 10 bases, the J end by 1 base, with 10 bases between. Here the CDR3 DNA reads TGTGCCACCCTCCGAGGGAACACCGGGGAGCTGTTTTTT. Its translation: CATLRGNTGELFF.

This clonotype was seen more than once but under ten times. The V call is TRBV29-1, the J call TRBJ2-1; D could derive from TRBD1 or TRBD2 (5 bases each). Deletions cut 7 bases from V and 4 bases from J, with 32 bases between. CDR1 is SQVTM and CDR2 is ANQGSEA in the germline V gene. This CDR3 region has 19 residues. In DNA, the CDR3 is TGCAGCGCTGGGAAGGGATATTCCCAGGGCGCGTCGGGGTACAATGAGCAGTTCTTC. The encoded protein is CSAGKGYSQGASGYNEQFF.

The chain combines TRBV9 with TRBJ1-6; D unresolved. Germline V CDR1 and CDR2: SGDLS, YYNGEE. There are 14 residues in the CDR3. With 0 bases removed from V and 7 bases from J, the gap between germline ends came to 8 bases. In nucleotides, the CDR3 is TGTGCCAGCAGCGTAGATGGATCGAATTCACCCCTCCACTTT. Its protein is CASSVDGSNSPLHF.

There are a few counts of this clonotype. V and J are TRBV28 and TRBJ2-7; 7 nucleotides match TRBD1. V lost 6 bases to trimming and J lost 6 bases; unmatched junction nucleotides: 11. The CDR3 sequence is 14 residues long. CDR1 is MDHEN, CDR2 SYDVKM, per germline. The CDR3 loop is CASSPGQVLGEQYV. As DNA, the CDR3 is TGTGCCAGCAGCCCCGGACAGGTGTTAGGCGAGCAGTACGTC.

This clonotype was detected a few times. CDR3 DNA: TGTGCCAGCAGCCCGGGCCCAGCCTACAATGAGCAGTTCTTC. This encodes CASSPGPAYNEQFF. The V call is TRBV7-9, the J call TRBJ2-1; no reliable D call. CDR1 is SEHNR and CDR2 is FQNEAQ in the germline V gene (reference sequence). V lost 5 bases to trimming and J lost 2 bases, with 10 bases between them. CDR3 size: 14 residues. Using reference TRBV7-9 and TRBJ2-1 for the parts outside the CDR3, the full variable domain is DTGVSQNPRHKITKRGQNVTFRCDPISEHNRLYWYRQTLGQGPEFLTYFQNEAQLEKSRLLSDRFSAERPKGSFSTLEIQRTEQGDSAMYLCASSPGPAYNEQFFGPGTRLTVL.

In DNA form, the CDR3 reads TGTGCCAGCAGTGAAGGGGGGAAGACCCAGTACTTC. It specifies CASSEGGKTQYF. The chain joins TRBV6-1 to TRBJ2-5, with D perhaps being TRBD1 or TRBD2 (5 bases each). This CDR3 region has 12 residues. CDR1 and CDR2 from the germline V gene are MNHNS and SASEGT. V was cut by 1 base and J by 6 bases, with 6 bases left in between.

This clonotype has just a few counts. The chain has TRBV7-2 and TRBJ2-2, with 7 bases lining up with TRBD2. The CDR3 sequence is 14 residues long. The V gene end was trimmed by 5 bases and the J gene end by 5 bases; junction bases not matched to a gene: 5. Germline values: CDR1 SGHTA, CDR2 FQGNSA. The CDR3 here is CASSPQRGTGELFF. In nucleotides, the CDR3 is TGTGCCAGCAGCCCACAGCGGGGTACCGGGGAGCTGTTTTTT.

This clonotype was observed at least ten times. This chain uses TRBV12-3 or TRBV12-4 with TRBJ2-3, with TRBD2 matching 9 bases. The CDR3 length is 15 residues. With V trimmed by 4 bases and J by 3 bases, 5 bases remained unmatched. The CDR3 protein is CASSSASGVTDTQYF. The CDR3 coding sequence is TGTGCCAGCAGTTCGGCTAGCGGGGTAACAGATACGCAGTATTTT.

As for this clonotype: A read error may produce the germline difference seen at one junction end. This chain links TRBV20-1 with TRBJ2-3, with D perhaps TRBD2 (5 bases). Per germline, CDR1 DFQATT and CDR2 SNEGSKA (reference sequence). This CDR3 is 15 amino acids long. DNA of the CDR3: TGCAGTACTAGAGCTACCGCCTACCGAGTAGGTACGCAGTATTTT. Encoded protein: CSTRATAYRVGTQYF.

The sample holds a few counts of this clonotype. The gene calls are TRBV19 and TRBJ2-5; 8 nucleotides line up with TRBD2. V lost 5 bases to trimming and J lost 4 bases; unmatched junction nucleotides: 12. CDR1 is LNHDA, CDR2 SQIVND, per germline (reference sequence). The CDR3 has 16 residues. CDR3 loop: CASSDVPGLGAETQYF. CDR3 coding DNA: TGTGCCAGTAGTGACGTACCGGGACTAGGCGCAGAGACCCAGTACTTC.

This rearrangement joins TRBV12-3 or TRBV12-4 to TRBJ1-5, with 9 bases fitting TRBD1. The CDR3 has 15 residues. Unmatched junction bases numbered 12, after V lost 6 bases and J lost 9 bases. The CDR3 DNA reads TGTGCCAGCAGAGCCGGGACAGGGATTTTTGGGCCCCAGCATTTT. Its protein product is CASRAGTGIFGPQHF.

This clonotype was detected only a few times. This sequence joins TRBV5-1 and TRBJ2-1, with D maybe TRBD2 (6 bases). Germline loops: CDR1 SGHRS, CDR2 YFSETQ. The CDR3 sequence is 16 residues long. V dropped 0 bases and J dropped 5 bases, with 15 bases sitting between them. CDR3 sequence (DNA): TGCGCCAGCAGCTTGGGGGCTGGCGGGGCACACAATGAGCAGTTCTTC. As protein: CASSLGAGGAHNEQFF.

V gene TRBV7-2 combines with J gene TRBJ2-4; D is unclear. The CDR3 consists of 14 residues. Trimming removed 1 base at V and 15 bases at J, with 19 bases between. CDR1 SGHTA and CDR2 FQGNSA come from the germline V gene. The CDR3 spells CASSLVRIRSPLYF. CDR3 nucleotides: TGTGCCAGCAGCTTAGTTAGGATCCGCTCCCCCCTGTACTTC.